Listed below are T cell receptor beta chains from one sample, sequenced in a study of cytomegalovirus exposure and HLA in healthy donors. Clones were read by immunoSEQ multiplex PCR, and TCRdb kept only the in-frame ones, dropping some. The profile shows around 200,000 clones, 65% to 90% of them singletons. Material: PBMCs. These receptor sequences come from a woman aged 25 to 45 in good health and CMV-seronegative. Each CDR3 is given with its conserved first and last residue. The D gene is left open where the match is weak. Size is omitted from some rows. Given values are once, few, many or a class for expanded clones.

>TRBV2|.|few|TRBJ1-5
TGTGCCACGAGCCGCACCACAGGGCTGATAAGCAATCAGCCCCAGCATTTT
CATSRTTGLISNQPQHF
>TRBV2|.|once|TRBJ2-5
TGTGCCAGTACAGGAGCAAAAGAGACCCAGTACTTC
CASTGAKETQYF
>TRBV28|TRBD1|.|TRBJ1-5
TGTGCCTGCCGTAGACAGGGGGCGTCCAATCAGCCCCAGCATTTT
CACRRQGASNQPQHF
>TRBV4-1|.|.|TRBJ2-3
TGCGCCAGCAGCCACCAGGCCCTCGGGGCAGATACGCAGTATTTT
CASSHQALGADTQYF
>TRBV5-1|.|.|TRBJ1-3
TGCGCCAGCAGCTTGGGAGTGTCCGGAAACACCATATATTTT
CASSLGVSGNTIYF
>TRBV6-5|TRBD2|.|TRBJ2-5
TGTGCCAGCAGTTCGGGGCGACTAGCGGGAGAGACCCAGTACTTC
CASSSGRLAGETQYF
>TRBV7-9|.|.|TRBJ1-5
TGTGCCAGCAGCTTAGCCATCTCGAGCTCCAATCAGCCCCAGCATTTT
CASSLAISSSNQPQHF
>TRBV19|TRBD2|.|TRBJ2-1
TGTGCCAGTAGGTCCGGCGGGAGCTCCTACAATGAGCAGTTCTTC
CASRSGGSSYNEQFF
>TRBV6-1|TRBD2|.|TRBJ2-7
TGTGCCAGTGACCCAAGCGGGAGGAGGTACGAGCAGTACTTC
CASDPSGRRYEQYF
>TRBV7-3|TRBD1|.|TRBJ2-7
TGTGCCAGCAGCTTGGACAGGTTTGGCGAGCAGTACTTC
CASSLDRFGEQYF
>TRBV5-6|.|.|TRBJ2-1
TGTGCCAGCAGCTTGATGGGCGGGCCTAATGAGCAGTTCTTC
CASSLMGGPNEQFF
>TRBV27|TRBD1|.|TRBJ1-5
TGTGCCAGCAGTCTGACAGGGAATCAGCCCCAGCATTTT
CASSLTGNQPQHF
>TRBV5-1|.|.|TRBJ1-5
TGCGCCAGCAGCCCTAGGGGGGGGGCCGGTCAGCCCCAGCATTTT
CASSPRGGAGQPQHF
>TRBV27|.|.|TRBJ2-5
TGTGCCAGCAGTTTACAGAGCGGGTACCAAGAGACCCAGTACTTC
CASSLQSGYQETQYF
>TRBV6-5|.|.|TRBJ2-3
TGTGCCAGCAGTCCTCAGGCCCGGTTTATTGATACGCAGTATTTT
CASSPQARFIDTQYF
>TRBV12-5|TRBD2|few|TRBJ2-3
TGTGCTAGTGGTTTGGTACACGGAGCGGGAGGACGGGCAGATACGCAGTATTTT
CASGLVHGAGGRADTQYF
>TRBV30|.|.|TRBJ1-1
TGTGCCTGGCGCGGTCGGACTGAAGCTTTCTTT
CAWRGRTEAFF
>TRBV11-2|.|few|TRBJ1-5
TGTGCCAGCAGCCCCACCGGGACAAGTCCCCAGCATTTT
CASSPTGTSPQHF
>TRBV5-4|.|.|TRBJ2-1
TGTGCCAGCAGCTTAGCGGTGCGGTCAGGTGGCGGTGGGTGGAACAATGAGCAGTTCTTC
CASSLAVRSGGGGWNNEQFF
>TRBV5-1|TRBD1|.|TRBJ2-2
TGCGCCAGCAGCTATGACAGGGTTGGCACCGGGGAGCTGTTTTTT
CASSYDRVGTGELFF
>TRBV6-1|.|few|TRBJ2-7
TGTGCCAGCAGTGTTTCGCGGGGGACATACGAGCAGTACTTC
CASSVSRGTYEQYF
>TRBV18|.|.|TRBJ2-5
TGTGCCAGCTCAACAAATTCAGGAGGAGAGACCCAGTACTTC
CASSTNSGGETQYF
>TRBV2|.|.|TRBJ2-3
TGTGCCAGCAGTGAAGCGCGGCCGCCGCACGGGGCAGATACGCAGTATTTT
CASSEARPPHGADTQYF
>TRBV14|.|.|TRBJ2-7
TGTGCCAGCAGCCAAGCGGACAGATACTCCTACGAGCAGTACTTC
CASSQADRYSYEQYF
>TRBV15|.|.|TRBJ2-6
TGTGCCACCAGCAGAGGGGGACTGACCTCTGGGGCCAACGTCCTGACTTTC
CATSRGGLTSGANVLTF
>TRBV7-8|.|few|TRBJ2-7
TGTGCCAGCAGCTGGGGCAGATACGAGCAGTACTTC
CASSWGRYEQYF
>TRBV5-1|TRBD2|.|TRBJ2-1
TGCGCCAGCAGCTTGGAGACTAGCGGGCAGCAGTTCTTC
CASSLETSGQQFF
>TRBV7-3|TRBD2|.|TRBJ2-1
TGTGCCAGCAGCTTACGGTCGCGGGGGTCGGATGAGCAGTTCTTC
CASSLRSRGSDEQFF
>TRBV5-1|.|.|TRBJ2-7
TGCGCCAGCAGCTTGGATCTGAGGCCCGAGCAGTACTTC
CASSLDLRPEQYF
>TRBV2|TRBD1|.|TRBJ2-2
TGTGCCAGCAGTACAAGGACAGGGGAAGTCACCGGGGAGCTGTTTTTT
CASSTRTGEVTGELFF
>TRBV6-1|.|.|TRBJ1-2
TGTGCCAGCAGTGAAGGGGCGAACTATGGCTACACCTTC
CASSEGANYGYTF
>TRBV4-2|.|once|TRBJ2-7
TGTGCCAGCAGCCAAGCTGCGACTACTCCCTCCTACGAGCAGTACTTC
CASSQAATTPSYEQYF
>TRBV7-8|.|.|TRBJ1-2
TGTGCCAGCAGCTTAGCGCAGGGGTTGATGGGCTACACCTTC
CASSLAQGLMGYTF
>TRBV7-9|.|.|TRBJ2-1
TGTGCCAGCAGTCCTACTACCCCCAATGAGCAGTTCTTC
CASSPTTPNEQFF
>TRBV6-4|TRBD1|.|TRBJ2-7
TGTGCCAGCATCCGGGACAGGGTCCCCTACGAGCAGTACTTC
CASIRDRVPYEQYF